One and the same sample provided the 9 T cell receptor beta chains below, sequenced in a study of cytomegalovirus exposure and HLA in healthy donors. Researchers ran the PCR with 60 Vbeta and 13 Jbeta primers. Here immunoSEQ multiplex PCR was the method, and the copy in TCRdb shows in-frame clones only, minus some. The sample has approximately 210,000 clones, around 86% seen once. The material sequenced was PBMCs. Receptors were obtained from a woman in her late teens or twenties in good health and CMV-seronegative.

The J gene is TRBJ2-7, the V gene TRBV5-6, with D possibly matching TRBD2 (6 bases). V lost 2 bases and J lost 7, with 10 bases in between. The length of the CDR3 is 12 residues. The germline gives CDR1 SGHDT, CDR2 YYEEEE. CDR3 region: CASSLSRGEQYF. The DNA for the CDR3 is TGTGCCAGCAGCTTAAGTCGGGGGGAGCAGTACTTC.

V is TRBV28 and J is TRBJ1-5; 10 nucleotides align to TRBD1. The CDR3 is made up of 13 amino acids. V gave up 8 bases and J gave up 4 bases; unmatched junction bases: 2. The germline V gene has CDR1 MDHEN and CDR2 SYDVKM. DNA of the CDR3: TGTGCCAGCCGACAGGGGGCAAATCAGCCCCAGCATTTT. This translates into CASRQGANQPQHF.

This clone was detected only once. The chain couples TRBV4-2 to TRBJ2-1; 7 bases line up with TRBD2. The CDR3 consists of 16 residues. The germline CDR1 and CDR2 sequences are LGHNA and YNFKEQ. V lost 1 base, J lost 3 bases, and 6 bases stayed unmatched. CDR3 DNA sequence: TGTGCCAGCAGCCAAGTACTAGTAGCGGGCTACAATGAGCAGTTCTTC. As protein: CASSQVLVAGYNEQFF.

The gene calls are TRBV7-2 and TRBJ1-3; TRBD1 matches 7 bases. The CDR3 extends over 16 amino acids. Trimming took 5 bases from V and 0 from J; bases not matched to a gene: 7. Germline V CDR1 and CDR2: SGHTA, FQGNSA. The CDR3 DNA is TGTGCCAGCAGCCAGACAGGGAGTCTCTCTGGAAACACCATATATTTT. Its translation is CASSQTGSLSGNTIYF.

This chain uses TRBV7-2 with TRBJ2-3; D is unclear. V was trimmed by 1 base and J by 0 bases, leaving 11 bases between them. The CDR3 covers 16 residues. Germline lookup yields CDR1 SGHTA and CDR2 FQGNSA. The DNA of the CDR3 is TGTGCCAGCAGCTTAGTACTCCCCCCTAGCACAGATACGCAGTATTTT. Its protein product is CASSLVLPPSTDTQYF. Full variable domain (remainder filled in from reference TRBV7-2 and TRBJ2-3): GAGVSQSPSNKVTEKGKDVELRCDPISGHTALYWYRQSLGQGLEFLIYFQGNSAPDKSGLPSDRFSAERTGGSVSTLTIQRTQQEDSAVYLCASSLVLPPSTDTQYFGPGTRLTVL.

The CDR3 loop is CASSSRRLLDYEQYF. The CDR3 DNA reads as TGCGCCAGCAGCTCCAGACGGCTCCTAGACTACGAGCAGTACTTC. J is TRBJ2-7 and V is TRBV5-1; D is uncertain. Germline V gene lookup returns CDR1 SGHRS and CDR2 YFSETQ. The CDR3 has 15 residues. V lost 3 bases, J lost 3 bases, and 16 bases lay in between. Looking up the rest from reference TRBV5-1 and TRBJ2-7 gives the full variable domain: KAGVTQTPRYLIKTRGQQVTLSCSPISGHRSVSWYQQTPGQGLQFLFEYFSETQRNKGNFPGRFSGRQFSNSRSEMNVSTLELGDSALYLCASSSRRLLDYEQYFGPGTRLTVT.

The V and J genes are TRBV4-1 and TRBJ2-4; D might be TRBD2 (6 bases). Per the germline V gene, CDR1 is MGHRA and CDR2 is YSYEKL. This CDR3 is 15 amino acids long. V lost 1 base, J lost 0 bases, and 7 bases lay in between. CDR3 sequence reads: CASSQVGLAKNIQYF. CDR3 sequence (DNA): TGCGCCAGCAGCCAAGTGGGACTAGCCAAAAACATTCAGTACTTC.

This rearrangement joins TRBV5-4 to TRBJ2-3, with TRBD1 matching over 8 bases. CDR1 is SGHNT, CDR2 YYREEE, per germline (reference sequence). The CDR3 runs 17 residues. With 3 bases clipped from V and 0 bases from J, the junction kept 9 bases outside the gene matches. This CDR3 is CASSSGTGYSSTDTQYF. The CDR3 nucleotides read TGTGCCAGCAGCTCCGGGACAGGTTACTCTAGCACAGATACGCAGTATTTT.

V usage is TRBV4-2 and J usage is TRBJ2-7; 7 nucleotides align to TRBD1. The CDR3 runs 15 residues. Losses at the gene ends were 0 bases for V and 7 bases for J; bases not matched to a gene: 9. Germline V lookup: CDR1 LGHNA, CDR2 YNFKEQ. The CDR3 is CASSQERTGPSEQYF. CDR3 nucleotides: TGTGCCAGCAGCCAAGAAAGGACAGGCCCCTCGGAGCAGTACTTC.